A single sample is the source of the 24 T cell receptor beta chains below, sequenced in a study of control samples from healthy donors and cancer patients. Using immunoSEQ multiplex PCR, the repertoire was profiled, and TCRdb retains in-frame clones only, with some absent. The data hold more than 150,000 clones, with roughly 92% observed a single time. The material sequenced was blood. The receptors were sampled from a woman aged 25 to 45 in good health.

The chain links TRBV12-5 to TRBJ1-2; D unresolved. CDR1 is LGHNT, CDR2 FRNRAP, per germline. This CDR3 spans 15 amino acids. The V end was cut by 1 base, the J end by 2 bases, with 11 bases between. CDR3: CASGLDSPLNYGYTF. CDR3 in DNA: TGTGCTAGTGGTTTGGATAGCCCGCTCAACTATGGCTACACCTTC.

The chain uses TRBV29-1 and TRBJ2-1; tentative D call: TRBD1 (7 bases). Germline values: CDR1 SQVTM, CDR2 ANQGSEA. Trimming took 2 bases from V and 6 from J, leaving 14 bases between them. CDR3 length equals 14 residues. Written as DNA, the CDR3 is TGCAGCGTTGAATGGTCAGGGGGGTTCAATGAGCAGTTCTTC. It is translated as CSVEWSGGFNEQFF.

This clone was counted only a few times. The chain couples TRBV15 to TRBJ1-5; D not certain. Germline-derived CDR1 and CDR2 are LNHNV and YYDKDF (reference sequence). This CDR3 is built from 15 residues. V lost 5 bases and J 3 bases, leaving 14 bases between the germline ends. Here the CDR3 DNA reads TGTGCCACCAGCGGGAGGACCCCCTTCAATCAGCCCCAGCATTTT. It codes for CATSGRTPFNQPQHF.

About this clone itself: The sample holds other DNA sequences that translate to the same CDR3. This chain uses TRBV12-3 or TRBV12-4 with TRBJ2-3; D remains unclear. The CDR3 contains 11 residues. Trimming took off 3 bases at V and 5 bases at J, with 3 bases between the two ends. CDR3 sequence: CASSLVDTQYF. The CDR3 nucleotides read TGTGCCAGCAGTTTGGTAGATACGCAGTATTTT.

The chain recombines TRBV9 with TRBJ2-2, with a tentative D call TRBD2 (6 bases). CDR1 is SGDLS and CDR2 is YYNGEE in the germline V gene. The length of the CDR3 is 16 residues. V lost 0 bases to trimming and J lost 7 bases, with 16 bases between them. CDR3 in amino acids: CASSVALGGPVGELFF. The CDR3 bases are TGTGCCAGCAGCGTAGCACTGGGAGGCCCCGTCGGGGAGCTGTTTTTT.

The genes are TRBV5-4 and TRBJ2-7; D might be TRBD1 or TRBD2, each matching 5 bases. In germline, CDR1 is SGHNT, CDR2 YYREEE (reference sequence). The V end was cut by 1 base, the J end by 6 bases, with 11 bases between. The CDR3 loop spans 13 amino acids. Written as DNA, the CDR3 is TGTGCCAGCAGCTTGAAGGGGACCCCCGAGCAGTACTTC. Protein: CASSLKGTPEQYF.

This clone was counted once. CDR3 protein: CASNGGAEETQYF. The CDR3 region has the DNA TGTGCCAGCAATGGGGGGGCTGAAGAGACCCAGTACTTC. The chain has TRBV6-5 and TRBJ2-5; TRBD2 is a possible D gene (7 bases). This CDR3 has 13 amino acids. V lost 7 bases to trimming and J lost 3 bases, with 12 bases between them. Germline V CDR1 and CDR2: MNHEY, SVGAGI.

This sequence joins TRBV9 and TRBJ2-1; D is uncertain. CDR3 size: 15 residues. Germline-derived CDR1 and CDR2 are SGDLS and YYNGEE. With 0 bases removed from V and 7 bases from J, the gap between germline ends came to 14 bases. CDR3 amino acids: CASSVGGTLGNEQFF. CDR3 nucleotide sequence: TGTGCCAGCAGCGTAGGCGGTACTCTGGGAAATGAGCAGTTCTTC.

This sequence joins TRBV5-4 and TRBJ2-3; D possibly corresponds to TRBD1 (6 bases). V lost 3 bases and J 6 bases, leaving 23 bases between the germline ends. The CDR3 covers 17 residues. Germline CDR1 reads SGHNT; CDR2 reads YYREEE (reference sequence). This CDR3 reads CASSWPGGGRKGDTQYF. The CDR3 DNA reads TGTGCCAGCAGCTGGCCTGGTGGGGGCCGGAAGGGGGATACGCAGTATTTT.

In this sample, this clone turned up many times. The chain joins TRBV4-1 to TRBJ1-2, with D unresolved. The CDR3 runs 13 residues. V dropped 0 bases and J dropped 3 bases, with 5 bases sitting between them. Germline V CDR1 and CDR2: MGHRA, YSYEKL. CDR3 bases: TGCGCCAGCAGCCAAGATCGACACTATGGCTACACCTTC. Translation gives CASSQDRHYGYTF.

The V call is TRBV7-9, the J call TRBJ2-6; D is unclear. This CDR3 comprises 16 residues. Germline lookup yields CDR1 SEHNR and CDR2 FQNEAQ (reference sequence). V dropped 5 bases and J dropped 4 bases, with 15 bases sitting between them. DNA for the CDR3: TGTGCCAGCAGCCGGACGCCTCTTGGGGGGGCCAACGTCCTGACTTTC. It is translated as CASSRTPLGGANVLTF.

This clone has a handful of counts. The rearrangement links TRBV6-1 to TRBJ1-4; 9 nucleotides line up with TRBD1. The CDR3 consists of 15 residues. Germline-derived CDR1 and CDR2 are MNHNS and SASEGT. Germline trimming cut 1 base from V and 8 bases from J; bases unmatched to any gene: 5. The CDR3 nucleotides are TGTGCCAGCAGTGAAGAGACAGGGGGACGGGAAAAACTGTTTTTT. Translating gives CASSEETGGREKLFF.

CDR3 residues: CASSIFYSNQPQHF. As DNA, the CDR3 is TGTGCCAGTAGTATATTTTATAGCAATCAGCCCCAGCATTTT. J is TRBJ1-5 and V is TRBV19; D gene unclear. V was clipped by 2 bases and J by 0 bases, with 5 bases between them. CDR1 and CDR2 (germline): LNHDA, SQIVND (reference sequence). The CDR3 is made up of 14 amino acids.

This sequence joins TRBV28 and TRBJ2-7, with TRBD2 identical over 7 bases. The CDR3 is made up of 15 amino acids. Germline V gene lookup returns CDR1 MDHEN and CDR2 SYDVKM. J gave up 2 bases and V 4 bases, and 8 bases lay outside the gene matches. CDR3 bases: TGTGCCAGCAGTTCGACTAGCCCGGGCCCCTACGAGCAGTACTTC. It translates to CASSSTSPGPYEQYF.

V is TRBV28 and J is TRBJ2-5; 11 nucleotides match TRBD1. With V trimmed by 5 bases and J by 4 bases, 6 bases remained unmatched. Germline V gene sequence: CDR1 MDHEN, CDR2 SYDVKM. The CDR3 consists of 15 residues. The DNA for the CDR3 is TGTGCCAGCAGTCTAGGACAGGGGGCGAGAGAGACCCAGTACTTC. Its translation is CASSLGQGARETQYF.

The chain combines TRBV15 with TRBJ2-3, with TRBD1 as a possible D gene (5 bases). Looked up from germline, CDR1 is LNHNV and CDR2 is YYDKDF (reference sequence). The CDR3 totals 13 residues. The germline V and J ends were trimmed by 3 bases and 6 bases, with 10 bases remaining between them. This CDR3 reads CATSRGRVDTQYF. The CDR3, as DNA: TGTGCCACCAGCAGGGGCAGGGTGGATACGCAGTATTTT.

The chain joins TRBV18 to TRBJ1-1; 7 nucleotides line up with TRBD1. The germline V gene has CDR1 KGHSH and CDR2 LQKENI. Trimming cost V 0 bases and J 5 bases; bases outside gene matches: 6. CDR3 length: 15 amino acids. CDR3 in DNA: TGTGCCAGCTCACCACCGACAGGGAAGAGTACTGAAGCTTTCTTT. As protein: CASSPPTGKSTEAFF.

The J gene is TRBJ1-3, the V gene TRBV27; 12 bases are a match to TRBD1. In germline, CDR1 is MNHEY, CDR2 SMNVEV (reference sequence). V lost 6 bases and J lost 4; bases outside the gene matches: 10. CDR3 length: 17 residues. The CDR3 sequence: CASRRATGTGGGNTIYF. The CDR3 DNA is TGTGCCAGCAGACGAGCAACCGGGACAGGGGGCGGAAACACCATATATTTT.

The rearrangement joins TRBV4-3 to TRBJ2-4, with 9 bases that match TRBD2. With 0 bases clipped from V and 1 base from J, the junction kept 4 bases outside the gene matches. The CDR3 consists of 17 residues. Looked up from germline, CDR1 is LGHNA and CDR2 is YSLEER. The CDR3 DNA reads TGCGCCAGCAGCCAAGATCGACTAGCGGACGCCAAAAACATTCAGTACTTC. It yields the protein CASSQDRLADAKNIQYF.

V is TRBV24-1 and J is TRBJ2-2; D is perhaps TRBD2 (5 bases). The V and J ends lost 6 bases and 0 bases respectively, with 7 bases between them. Germline values: CDR1 KGHDR, CDR2 SFDVKD. CDR3 length: 14 residues. The CDR3 DNA follows: TGTGCCACCAGTCGAGCGGCGAACACCGGGGAGCTGTTTTTT. Residues: CATSRAANTGELFF.

This rearrangement joins TRBV2 to TRBJ1-1; D is perhaps TRBD1 (6 bases). The CDR3 runs 13 residues. V lost 6 bases and J lost 2, with 10 bases in between. CDR1 SNHLY and CDR2 FYNNEI come from the germline V gene. The CDR3 DNA reads as TGTGCCAGCAGACTACAGGGTAACACTGAAGCTTTCTTT. It codes for CASRLQGNTEAFF.

The CDR3 loop reads CASSYSGAGDSEAFF. In nucleotides, the CDR3 is TGTGCCAGCAGTTACTCGGGGGCGGGGGACTCTGAAGCTTTCTTT. This rearrangement joins TRBV6-5 to TRBJ1-1, with a tentative D call TRBD1 (6 bases). Trimming pared 0 bases from V and 6 bases from J, leaving 14 bases between. CDR3 length: 15 amino acids. Germline CDR1 is MNHEY and CDR2 is SVGAGI.

The chain couples TRBV28 to TRBJ1-2, with a weak D call TRBD1 (5 bases). The V gene lost 1 base and the J gene lost 7 bases, with 16 bases spanning the gap. This CDR3 has 15 residues. CDR1 and CDR2 from the germline V gene are MDHEN and SYDVKM. CDR3 in amino acids: CASSLFNKQRGGYTF. The CDR3 DNA is TGTGCCAGCAGTTTATTTAATAAGCAGAGGGGTGGCTACACCTTC.

J is TRBJ1-1 and V is TRBV28; 9 bases line up with TRBD1. V dropped 5 bases and J dropped 4; count of bases not matched to a gene: 5. Germline CDR1 reads MDHEN; CDR2 reads SYDVKM. This CDR3 spans 14 amino acids. This CDR3 is CASSLIQGATEAFF. DNA for the CDR3: TGTGCCAGCAGTCTCATACAGGGGGCCACTGAAGCTTTCTTT.